Below, 14 T cell receptor beta chains from the same sample are listed, as sequenced in a study of CD8 T cells in ankylosing spondylitis. Study conclusions and caveats: Blood from ankylosing spondylitis patients appeared to carry a characteristic roughly 8-variant TCR beta motif.

The antigens for these receptors are not known. Via MiXCR, TCRdb re-called the 5' RACE reads, giving one row per CDR3 protein. The repertoire includes about 340,000 distinct CDR3 sequences, 8% of them detected once, and approximately 15% sits in the top ten. Sequencing was done on a sample of blood, either unsorted or a sorted T cell fraction (not recorded which). Receptors were obtained from a male donor with ankylosing spondylitis.

The chain couples TRBV12-3 or TRBV12-4 to TRBJ2-4, with 7 bases identical to TRBD2. Trimming at V came to 3 bases and at J to 8 bases, leaving 10 bases not matched to a gene. This CDR3 has 15 residues. CDR3 sequence: CASSFGSGGGDIQYF. The CDR3 nucleotides are TGTGCCAGCAGTTTTGGGTCGGGAGGCGGGGACATTCAGTACTTC.

There are a few counts of this clonotype. This rearrangement joins TRBV7-9 to TRBJ2-7; D might be TRBD1 or TRBD2, each matching 5 bases. Trimming took off 0 bases at V and 4 bases at J, with 10 bases between the two ends. This CDR3 has 14 residues. The germline CDR1 and CDR2 sequences are SEHNR and FQNEAQ (reference sequence). DNA for the CDR3: TGTGCCAGCAGCTTAGCCCATGAGGGGTACGAGCAGTACTTC. It yields the protein CASSLAHEGYEQYF.

This clonotype showed up many times. The chain couples TRBV10-3 to TRBJ2-1; 8 nucleotides match TRBD2. The CDR3 runs to 19 residues. Germline CDR1 reads ENHRY; CDR2 reads SYGVKD. J was trimmed by 7 bases and V by 3 bases; bases with no gene match: 20. The CDR3 spells CAISDLAGSTSFLRNEQFF. The CDR3 DNA sequence: TGTGCCATCAGTGATTTAGCGGGGAGTACGTCATTTCTTAGGAATGAGCAGTTCTTC.

This clonotype has a count of ten or more. The V call is TRBV12-3 or TRBV12-4, the J call TRBJ2-5; no firm D call. The ends were cut back, 4 bases at V and 3 bases at J, with 12 bases in the middle. There are 14 residues in the CDR3. CDR3 in DNA: TGTGCCAGCAGTTCCTACCCCATCGAAGAGACCCAGTACTTC. The encoded protein is CASSSYPIEETQYF.

This clonotype was seen more than once but under ten times. CDR3 residues: CASSLTAGSGTGELFF. The CDR3 DNA reads as TGTGCCAGCAGTCTAACCGCTGGTAGTGGCACCGGGGAGCTGTTTTTT. The V call is TRBV27, the J call TRBJ2-2; D is unresolved. There are 16 residues in the CDR3. Germline CDR1 MNHEY, CDR2 SMNVEV (reference sequence). Deletions cut 5 bases from V and 4 bases from J, with 17 bases between.

In this sample, this clonotype turned up a few times. J is TRBJ2-5 and V is TRBV6-2 or TRBV6-3, with 7 positions matching TRBD2. Unmatched junction bases numbered 10, after V lost 6 bases and J lost 0 bases. Germline values: CDR1 MNHEY, CDR2 SVGEGT. CDR3 length: 16 amino acids. The CDR3 DNA follows: TGTGCCAGCAGACGAAGCGGGACTCGGTACCAAGAGACCCAGTACTTC. Translation gives CASRRSGTRYQETQYF.

The V call is TRBV20-1, the J call TRBJ1-6, with D maybe TRBD1 (5 bases). Germline V gene data show CDR1 as DFQATT and CDR2 as SNEGSKA (reference sequence). Trimming left V 3 bases short and J 13 bases short, with 16 bases between. This CDR3 region has 13 residues. Here the CDR3 DNA reads TGCAGTGCTAGGGGGCAGGGTACTGATCCCCTCCACTTT. This translates into CSARGQGTDPLHF.

This clonotype was seen a few times. The CDR3 region is CASSPEGGITEAFF. DNA for the CDR3: TGTGCCAGCTCACCAGAGGGAGGCATAACTGAAGCTTTCTTT. The chain carries TRBV18 and TRBJ1-1; D is undetermined. The CDR3 sequence is 14 residues long. V was clipped by 2 bases and J by 5 bases, with 12 bases between them. From germline, CDR1 is KGHSH and CDR2 LQKENI.

This clonotype was found a few times. This rearrangement joins TRBV27 to TRBJ2-7, with TRBD2 identical over 8 bases. In germline, CDR1 is MNHEY, CDR2 SMNVEV (reference sequence). The V and J ends lost 3 bases and 2 bases, in that order; junction bases with no gene match: 6. The CDR3 runs to 15 residues. CDR3 loop: CASSFFSGGAYEQYF. CDR3 nucleotide sequence: TGTGCCAGCAGTTTCTTTTCGGGGGGGGCCTACGAGCAGTACTTC.

Only a few counts were recorded for this clonotype. The V gene is TRBV24-1, the J gene TRBJ2-7; D is unclear. The CDR3 spans 13 residues. Deletions cut 3 bases from V and 10 bases from J, with 15 bases between. Germline V gene sequence: CDR1 KGHDR, CDR2 SFDVKD. Written as DNA, the CDR3 is TGTGCCACCAGTGATCCATCCCAGGTGATACAGTACTTC. Its translation is CATSDPSQVIQYF.

This clonotype occurred a few times. The chain has TRBV7-9 and TRBJ1-2; D may be TRBD1 (5 bases). The CDR3 extends over 14 amino acids. V lost 3 bases to trimming and J lost 11 bases, with 19 bases between them. Germline V gene data show CDR1 as SEHNR and CDR2 as FQNEAQ (reference sequence). CDR3 sequence reads: CASSLNPQGGEYTF. In DNA form, the CDR3 reads TGTGCCAGCAGCTTGAATCCCCAAGGAGGGGAATACACCTTC. The complete variable domain, with remaining parts taken from reference TRBV7-9 and TRBJ1-2, reads DTGVSQNPRHKITKRGQNVTFRCDPISEHNRLYWYRQTLGQGPEFLTYFQNEAQLEKSRLLSDRFSAERPKGSFSTLEIQRTEQGDSAMYLCASSLNPQGGEYTFGSGTRLTVV.

The rearrangement joins TRBV7-6 to TRBJ2-5; D is unresolved. The CDR3 is 13 amino acids. The V end was cut by 6 bases, the J end by 2 bases, with 10 bases between. Germline-derived CDR1 and CDR2 are SGHVS and FNYEAQ. CDR3 nucleotide sequence: TGTGCCAGCAGTAAAGCTCGGCAAGAGACCCAGTACTTC. Translation gives CASSKARQETQYF.

This clonotype has only a few counts. The V call is TRBV10-3, the J call TRBJ1-2; 11 nucleotides line up with TRBD1. The CDR3 totals 18 residues. Germline V gene data show CDR1 as ENHRY and CDR2 as SYGVKD. V lost 10 bases and J lost 1; bases outside the gene matches: 17. The DNA of the CDR3 is TGTGCCACTTGCCCCCTCCGGGACAGGGGGGGGAGTAACTATGGCTACACCTTC. This encodes CATCPLRDRGGSNYGYTF.

This clonotype was found many times. This rearrangement joins TRBV10-3 to TRBJ2-1; 7 nucleotides line up with TRBD2. The J segment lost 4 bases and the V segment lost 7 bases, leaving 7 bases of the junction unmatched. The V gene's germline CDR1 is ENHRY and CDR2 SYGVKD. The CDR3 totals 14 residues. The CDR3 here is CAIKQLAEYNEQFF. CDR3 in DNA: TGTGCCATCAAACAGCTAGCGGAATACAATGAGCAGTTCTTC.